This note documents a single T cell receptor beta chain sequence. The data stem from a study of T-cell memory formation after mild COVID-19. Germline V CDR1 and CDR2: DFQATT, SNEGSKA (reference sequence). V lost 6 bases, J lost 3 bases, and 10 bases stayed unmatched. This CDR3 is 15 amino acids long. TCRdb re-called the 5' RACE reads through MiXCR, storing one row per CDR3 protein. This repertoire shows approximately 480,000 distinct CDR3 sequences, 18% found once; its top ten account for 9% to 15%. The sample taken for sequencing was PBMCs or a T cell subset sorted from them (not recorded which). The rearrangement links TRBV20-1 to TRBJ2-3; 9 bases match TRBD1. The sequence was collected from an adult woman who had mild COVID-19 (a few samples of this study predate the infection). Cell type and time point are not known. This CDR3 is CSAHPTGGATDTQYF. In DNA, the CDR3 is TGCAGTGCCCACCCTACAGGGGGCGCGACAGATACGCAGTATTTT.